This T cell receptor beta chain came from a study of brain T cells in children with intractable seizures (dated by TCRdb to the early 2020s). At the level of the whole study: A NanoString immunology panel was first used to screen resected brain tissue from around 55 pediatric epilepsy surgery cases for immune gene transcripts. About 65% of the 12 selected surgery cases also had pre-surgery blood sequenced, which left four cases with brain tissue only.

The immunoSEQ assay was used to generate TCR beta chain sequences from genomic DNA. Per the source publication's procedure: CDR3 sequences not starting with the conserved framework cysteine at position 104 were manually removed. To get clonality, the normalized Shannon's Diversity Index was subtracted from one, giving values from 0 (maximal diversity) to 1 (oligoclonal). Chi-squared comparison-of-proportions tests were used to check whether the frequency of the same CDR3 differed between samples, for example brain versus blood. Public clonotypes were identified by searching immuneACCESS, and similarity to known antiviral clonotypes was assessed with the VDJdb browser. TCRdb holds this immuneACCESS table with in-frame rearrangements only. Some clones are missing; in checked studies, unresolved V genes explain under half, and the rest has no known cause. That table gives V, J and clone size, and the DNA gave D and trimming. The sample data list 300,000 to 400,000 clones, and 93% of these were observed just once. 5% to 7% of the sample rests with the top ten.

About this clone: It has no known antigen specificity. Within one base of it there is no much larger clone, and no base qualities were kept.

Per the germline V gene, MNHEY is the CDR1 and SVGAGI is the CDR2. V sheds 8 bases and J sheds 6 bases, leaving 14 bases between their ends. The CDR3, cysteine through phenylalanine, is 14 amino acids long. The kept DNA is CDR3 alone, 42 bases in frame from the first base. Overall study results and their limits: Viral specificity was inferred only from CDR3 sequence similarity, and patients' HCMV serostatus was unknown. Because pre- and post-surgery blood were sequenced to different depths, clones absent from the pre-surgery sample may reflect undersampling.

The sample's time point label, in plain terms: blood from clinic visit 5 months post-surgery; TSC patient then seizure free. The surgery cases with the highest brain T cell transcript signatures were chosen for TCR beta chain sequencing of brain tissue, and also of blood when blood was available. Patients had been treated with at least one anti-epileptic drug before surgery. The TCR-sequenced patients were children whose drug-resistant epilepsy was caused by tuberous sclerosis complex, focal cortical dysplasia, Rasmussen encephalitis or hemimegalencephaly. The Monarch genomic DNA purification kit was used to extract bulk genomic DNA from unsorted brain tissue and whole blood.

This specimen consisted of peripheral blood, obtained 4 to 6 months after surgery. The chain uses TRBV6-5 and TRBJ1-6; the D gene is unclear. This sequence originates from a boy under three years old with tuberous sclerosis and intractable seizures. At the DNA level, the sequence is TGTGCCAGCGGAGGGTCGGAACTTAATTCACCCCTCCACTTT. Translated, this gives CASGGSELNSPLHF.